These 19 T cell receptor beta chains share one sample of origin, sequenced in a study of Ad26.COV2.S vaccination and SARS-CoV-2 variants. Libraries were prepared by immunoSEQ multiplex PCR; TCRdb keeps only in-frame clonotypes and omits some of them. This sample has 380,000 or so clones, with 83% found just once. Treatment meaning: some 19 received Ad26.COV2.S at low or high dose, single or two shots; about 5 received placebo; per-sample allocation not given. Samples came from day 63 after the first vaccine or placebo injection. This material consisted of peripheral blood, taken in a trial of Ad26.COV2.S vaccine versus placebo. These receptors all stem from a person between 18 and 59 years old who received the Ad26.COV2.S COVID-19 vaccine or a placebo.

The V and J genes are TRBV12-3 or TRBV12-4 and TRBJ2-6; TRBD1 aligns across 7 bases. The J segment lost 11 bases and the V segment lost 6 bases, leaving 4 bases of the junction unmatched. The CDR3 totals 12 residues. The chain's CDR3 is CASRPGQDVLTF. CDR3 DNA sequence: TGTGCCAGCAGACCCGGACAGGACGTCCTGACTTTC.

Concerning this clone: Other nucleotide sequences in the sample specify the same CDR3. The rearrangement links TRBV14 to TRBJ1-1; no clear D gene. This CDR3 spans 13 amino acids. The ends were cut back, 2 bases at V and 0 bases at J, with 4 bases in the middle. The germline CDR1 and CDR2 sequences are SGHDN and FVKESK. The CDR3 nucleotides read TGTGCCAGCAGCCAAAACATGAACACTGAAGCTTTCTTT. Its protein product is CASSQNMNTEAFF. Variable domain in full (rest from reference TRBV14 and TRBJ1-1): EAGVTQFPSHSVIEKGQTVTLRCDPISGHDNLYWYRRVMGKEIKFLLHFVKESKQDESGMPNNRFLAERTGGTYSTLKVQPAELEDSGVYFCASSQNMNTEAFFGQGTRLTVV.

This clone showed up just once. The CDR3 region is CASSAGQVYGYTF. In nucleotides, the CDR3 is TGTGCCAGCAGCGCGGGACAAGTCTATGGCTACACCTTC. The V gene is TRBV2, the J gene TRBJ1-2; weak D call: TRBD1 (6 bases). With 6 bases removed from V and 4 bases from J, the gap between germline ends came to 12 bases. CDR3 length: 13 residues. Per the germline V gene, CDR1 is SNHLY and CDR2 is FYNNEI.

This chain uses TRBV9 with TRBJ1-6; TRBD1 matches at 9 bases. CDR1 and CDR2 (germline): SGDLS, YYNGEE. With 4 bases clipped from V and 9 bases from J, the junction kept 5 bases outside the gene matches. The CDR3 consists of 14 residues. In DNA, the CDR3 is TGTGCCAGCAGCTTAATGACAGGGGGTTCACCCCTCCACTTT. The encoded protein is CASSLMTGGSPLHF.

The chain combines TRBV7-3 with TRBJ2-3, with TRBD2 matching 9 bases. This CDR3 is 15 amino acids long. Germline CDR1 SGHTA, CDR2 FQGTGA. Trimming removed 0 bases from V and 6 bases from J; junction bases left unmatched: 4. For the CDR3, the DNA is TGTGCCAGCAGCTTAACTGGCCTAGCGGGGGATACGCAGTATTTT. The encoded protein is CASSLTGLAGDTQYF.

The chain is built from TRBV11-3 and TRBJ1-1; a possible D gene is TRBD1 (5 bases). Germline lookup yields CDR1 SGHNT and CDR2 YENEEA. This CDR3 is 15 amino acids long. V lost 5 bases, J lost 1 base, and 14 bases lay in between. CDR3 amino acids: CASSRGVAGNTEAFF. CDR3 in DNA: TGTGCCAGCAGCCGGGGGGTGGCGGGGAACACTGAAGCTTTCTTT.

This clone occurred once. The chain links TRBV25-1 to TRBJ2-1; 8 bases are a match to TRBD2. Looked up from germline, CDR1 is MGHDK and CDR2 is SYGVNS. The CDR3 consists of 13 residues. With 11 bases clipped from V and 8 bases from J, the junction kept 11 bases outside the gene matches. CDR3 bases: TGTGCCTCGCGGGGGGCAGCCGGCGATGAGCAGTTCTTC. It encodes CASRGAAGDEQFF. Supplemented by reference TRBV25-1 and TRBJ2-1, the full variable domain reads EADIYQTPRYLVIGTGKKITLECSQTMGHDKMYWYQQDPGMELHLIHYSYGVNSTEKGDLSSESTVSRIRTEHFPLTLESARPSHTSQYLCASRGAAGDEQFFGPGTRLTVL.

V gene TRBV7-3 combines with J gene TRBJ2-7, with 7 bases lining up with TRBD2. J lost 3 bases, V lost 3 bases, and 2 bases had no gene match. CDR3 length: 13 residues. CDR1 and CDR2 (germline): SGHTA, FQGTGA. The CDR3 is CASSFSGGYEQYF. CDR3 coding DNA: TGTGCCAGCAGCTTCTCGGGGGGCTACGAGCAGTACTTC. The whole variable domain, remainder taken from reference TRBV7-3 and TRBJ2-7, is GAGVSQTPSNKVTEKGKYVELRCDPISGHTALYWYRQSLGQGPEFLIYFQGTGAADDSGLPNDRFFAVRPEGSVSTLKIQRTERGDSAVYLCASSFSGGYEQYFGPGTRLTVT.

The chain has TRBV5-6 and TRBJ1-2; no clear D gene. Trimming took off 2 bases at V and 0 bases at J, with 8 bases between the two ends. Germline V gene sequence: CDR1 SGHDT, CDR2 YYEEEE. The CDR3 sequence is 14 residues long. CDR3 residues: CASSFPETNYGYTF. The CDR3 DNA follows: TGTGCCAGCAGCTTTCCGGAGACTAACTATGGCTACACCTTC. Supplemented by reference TRBV5-6 and TRBJ1-2, the full variable domain reads DAGVTQSPTHLIKTRGQQVTLRCSPKSGHDTVSWYQQALGQGPQFIFQYYEEEERQRGNFPDRFSGHQFPNYSSELNVNALLLGDSALYLCASSFPETNYGYTFGSGTRLTVV.

The chain joins TRBV28 to TRBJ2-7, with 11 bases identical to TRBD2. This CDR3 region has 15 residues. V lost 5 bases to trimming and J lost 4 bases; unmatched junction nucleotides: 7. In germline, CDR1 is MDHEN, CDR2 SYDVKM. CDR3 in amino acids: CASSRISGRGYEQYF. The CDR3, as DNA: TGTGCCAGCAGTCGGATTAGCGGGAGGGGTTACGAGCAGTACTTC.

This rearrangement joins TRBV6-1 to TRBJ1-5; D remains ambiguous. The CDR3 sequence is 15 residues long. Germline CDR1 and CDR2: MNHNS and SASEGT. Trimming cost V 2 bases and J 1 base, with 9 bases left between them. This chain's CDR3 is CASSENRRSNQPQHF. CDR3 DNA sequence: TGTGCCAGCAGTGAAAATCGTAGGAGCAATCAGCCCCAGCATTTT.

This clone was counted a few times. This chain links TRBV19 with TRBJ2-7; D not certain. Trimming removed 5 bases from V and 3 bases from J, with 11 bases in between. This CDR3 is built from 13 residues. Germline V gives CDR1 LNHDA, CDR2 SQIVND (reference sequence). DNA for the CDR3: TGTGCCAGTAGTGGCATCGGACGCTACGAGCAGTACTTC. Translated, it gives CASSGIGRYEQYF.

At least ten counts were recorded for this clone. Other DNA variants within this sample encode the same CDR3. The rearrangement links TRBV4-3 to TRBJ2-2, with 16 bases fitting TRBD2. The junction had 5 bases not matched to a gene; V was cut back by 4 bases and J by 3 bases. Germline CDR1 is LGHNA and CDR2 is YSLEER. The CDR3 length is 18 residues. CDR3 amino acids: CASSPGLAGGPDTGELFF. CDR3 coding DNA: TGCGCCAGCAGCCCGGGACTAGCGGGGGGGCCGGACACCGGGGAGCTGTTTTTT.

The rearrangement uses TRBV18 and TRBJ2-7; possibly TRBD1 for D (6 bases). V lost 5 bases and J 2 bases, leaving 13 bases between the germline ends. This CDR3 comprises 14 residues. Per the germline V gene, CDR1 is KGHSH and CDR2 is LQKENI. The chain's CDR3 is CASSVLRGPYEQYF. The DNA for the CDR3 is TGTGCCAGCTCAGTTCTCAGGGGCCCCTACGAGCAGTACTTC.

CDR3 sequence reads: CASSFRGRWVVHF. DNA for the CDR3: TGTGCCAGCAGTTTTCGTGGACGGTGGGTTGTCCACTTT. V is TRBV27 and J is TRBJ1-6; D gene uncertain. Per germline, CDR1 MNHEY and CDR2 SMNVEV (reference sequence). This CDR3 spans 13 amino acids. V lost 3 bases and J 17 bases, leaving 17 bases between the germline ends.

This chain uses TRBV11-1 with TRBJ1-2, with unresolved D. Trimming took 5 bases from V and 2 from J, leaving 9 bases between them. Germline assignment: CDR1 SGHAT and CDR2 FQDESV (reference sequence). This CDR3 is 13 amino acids long. The CDR3 coding sequence is TGTGCCAGCAGCCTCAACGGGAACTATGGCTACACCTTC. Protein product: CASSLNGNYGYTF.

This clone was observed once. V and J are TRBV5-4 and TRBJ2-5, with 11 bases fitting TRBD1. Germline assignment: CDR1 SGHNT and CDR2 YYREEE (reference sequence). V dropped 4 bases and J dropped 5; count of bases not matched to a gene: 7. This CDR3 contains 15 residues. Here the CDR3 DNA reads TGTGCCAGCAGCCGGGGACAGGGGGATCAGGAGACCCAGTACTTC. As protein: CASSRGQGDQETQYF.

V usage is TRBV4-1 and J usage is TRBJ2-1; 9 bases agree with TRBD2. J was trimmed by 7 bases and V by 2 bases; bases with no gene match: 9. The CDR3 runs 16 residues. Germline CDR1 MGHRA, CDR2 YSYEKL. In nucleotides, the CDR3 is TGCGCCAGCAGCCAATTTATAGCGGGGGCCAGGAATGAGCAGTTCTTC. Translation: CASSQFIAGARNEQFF.

The gene calls are TRBV4-1 and TRBJ2-4, with TRBD1 as a possible D gene (6 bases). The ends were cut back, 3 bases at V and 0 bases at J, with 9 bases in the middle. Germline V lookup: CDR1 MGHRA, CDR2 YSYEKL. This CDR3 has 15 residues. The CDR3 DNA sequence: TGCGCCAGCAGCCAGAGGACAGTAGCCAAAAACATTCAGTACTTC. This gives the protein CASSQRTVAKNIQYF.